This is a list of T cell receptor beta chains from one sample in a study of long-term antiretroviral therapy in people with HIV. Clones were read by immunoSEQ multiplex PCR, and TCRdb kept only the in-frame ones, dropping some. The data contain 5,000 to 8,000 clones, more than 60% of them singletons. Here the sequenced sample was unsorted PBMCs, taken 0.5 years before starting antiretroviral therapy. The receptors derive from a man in his forties with HIV. CDR3s include the opening cysteine and the closing phenylalanine or tryptophan. The D gene is left open where the match is weak. For some rows the clone size is stated as once, few or many, or as a class when expanded; others skip it.

length: 16
size: .
J: TRBJ1-5
D: .
V: TRBV27
DNA: TGTGCCAGCAGTTGGTCCGACAAGTCACTTAATCAGCCCCAGCATTTT
CDR3: CASSWSDKSLNQPQHF

length: 12
size: large
J: TRBJ2-2
D: .
V: TRBV15
DNA: TGTGCCACCAGCGGCGACACCGGGGAGCTGTTTTTT
CDR3: CATSGDTGELFF

length: 14
size: medium-sized
J: TRBJ1-2
D: .
V: TRBV27
DNA: TGTGCCAGCAGTATGGACGGTGCTAACTATGGCTACACCTTC
CDR3: CASSMDGANYGYTF

length: 16
size: once
J: TRBJ1-3
D: .
V: TRBV4-1
DNA: TGCGCCAGCAGCCAAGGGGTCCTGAGCTCTGGAAACACCATATATTTT
CDR3: CASSQGVLSSGNTIYF

length: 12
size: .
J: TRBJ1-2
D: .
V: TRBV6-5
DNA: TGTGCCAGCAGTTACGGGAGTGGTGGCTACACCTTC
CDR3: CASSYGSGGYTF

length: 15
size: .
J: TRBJ2-2
D: .
V: TRBV10-2
DNA: TGCGCCAGCACCGCGGACGCCCCGAACACCGGGGAGCTGTTTTTT
CDR3: CASTADAPNTGELFF

length: 14
size: few
J: TRBJ2-7
D: TRBD2
V: TRBV2
DNA: TGTGCCAGCCGAAGGACTAGCGGTTCCTACGAGCAGTACTTC
CDR3: CASRRTSGSYEQYF

length: 13
size: .
J: TRBJ2-3
D: .
V: TRBV10-1
DNA: TGCGCCAGCAGTAAACTAGTAACAGATACGCAGTATTTT
CDR3: CASSKLVTDTQYF

length: 16
size: .
J: TRBJ1-1
D: TRBD1
V: TRBV5-1
DNA: TGCGCCAGCAGCTTTTCCAACAGGGGGCAGAACACTGAAGCTTTCTTT
CDR3: CASSFSNRGQNTEAFF

length: 13
size: .
J: TRBJ1-5
D: .
V: TRBV30
DNA: TGTGCCTGGGGCACAGGGACGGGGCAGCCCCAGCATTTT
CDR3: CAWGTGTGQPQHF

length: 14
size: once
J: TRBJ2-1
D: TRBD2
V: TRBV15
DNA: TGTGCCACCAGCACGTACGGGGGGGCTATTGAGCAGTTCTTC
CDR3: CATSTYGGAIEQFF

length: 15
size: .
J: TRBJ1-6
D: TRBD1
V: TRBV2
DNA: TGTGCCAGCAGTCGGACAGGGCCCTATAATTCACCCCTCCACTTT
CDR3: CASSRTGPYNSPLHF

length: 14
size: .
J: TRBJ1-5
D: .
V: TRBV19
DNA: TGTGCCAGTAGTATAAGACGGGGCGATCAGCCCCAGCATTTT
CDR3: CASSIRRGDQPQHF

length: 14
size: .
J: TRBJ2-7
D: .
V: TRBV5-5
DNA: TGTGCCAGCAGCTTGGCCAGAGGGCCTTACGAGCAGTACTTC
CDR3: CASSLARGPYEQYF

length: 19
size: .
J: TRBJ2-7
D: TRBD1
V: TRBV18
DNA: TGTGCCAGCTCGAGAATTGGAGGACAGGGGGTACGGACCTCCTACGAGCAGTACTTC
CDR3: CASSRIGGQGVRTSYEQYF

length: 12
size: .
J: TRBJ2-6
D: .
V: TRBV19
DNA: TGTGCCAGTAGAACTGGGGCCAACGTCCTGACTTTC
CDR3: CASRTGANVLTF

length: 13
size: .
J: TRBJ1-6
D: .
V: TRBV13
DNA: TGTGCCAGCAGCCCGGGGGATAATTCACCCCTCCACTTT
CDR3: CASSPGDNSPLHF

length: 15
size: .
J: TRBJ2-2
D: .
V: TRBV9
DNA: TGTGCCAGCAGCGCTGACAGGTTAAACACCGGGGAGCTGTTTTTT
CDR3: CASSADRLNTGELFF

length: 15
size: .
J: TRBJ2-2
D: TRBD1
V: TRBV11-3
DNA: TGTGCCAGCAGCTCCGGGACAGGGGTGGCCGGGGAGCTGTTTTTT
CDR3: CASSSGTGVAGELFF

length: 18
size: .
J: TRBJ1-6
D: TRBD1
V: TRBV30
DNA: TGTGCCTGGAGTCCCGAGACAGGGGGAATATCCTATAATTCACCCCTCCACTTT
CDR3: CAWSPETGGISYNSPLHF

length: 13
size: .
J: TRBJ1-1
D: .
V: TRBV18
DNA: TGTGCCAGCTCACCGGGGGGTAACACTGAAGCTTTCTTT
CDR3: CASSPGGNTEAFF

length: 14
size: .
J: TRBJ1-2
D: .
V: TRBV30
DNA: TGTGCCTGGAGTGGCAGGGTAACTAACTATGGCTACACCTTC
CDR3: CAWSGRVTNYGYTF